Each of the 13 T cell receptor beta chains below was sequenced from the same sample in a study of CD8 T cells in ankylosing spondylitis (dated by TCRdb to about 2017). Study-wide conclusions, independent of this receptor: A TCR beta motif made up of seven or eight highly homologous amino acid variants appeared to be characteristic of blood from ankylosing spondylitis patients.

Their target antigens are unknown. The library was obtained by 5' RACE. TCRdb lists the instrument as Illumina HiSeq 2500. TCRdb reprocessing: public reads trimmed at Q25 with fastp, clones called with MiXCR, in-frame beta chains kept. For every CDR3 protein sequence, its rows merge into one entry that carries the most common genes and DNA. This sample comprises 350,000 to 550,000 distinct CDR3 sequences, about 25% of them detected only once. The biggest ten clones account for roughly 0.8% of the sample. Sequencing was performed on blood, either unsorted or a sorted T cell fraction (not recorded which). The receptors stem from a male donor with ankylosing spondylitis.

The V call is TRBV7-2, the J call TRBJ2-7, with 12 positions matching TRBD2. Trimming removed 4 bases from V and 3 bases from J; junction bases left unmatched: 4. Germline values: CDR1 SGHTA, CDR2 FQGNSA. The CDR3 has 15 residues. The CDR3 coding sequence is TGTGCCAGCAGCTATAAGACTAGCGGGAGCTACGAGCAGTACTTC. It encodes CASSYKTSGSYEQYF.

Only a few counts were recorded for this clonotype. The chain uses TRBV20-1 and TRBJ2-3; tentatively, D is TRBD2 (6 bases). The V gene's germline CDR1 is DFQATT and CDR2 SNEGSKA (reference sequence). V was shortened by 1 base and J by 3 bases, with 14 bases between the two germline ends. The CDR3 runs to 15 residues. CDR3 DNA: TGCAGTGCTAGAGCGTCGGGGGAGCGAACAGATACGCAGTATTTT. Translating it yields CSARASGERTDTQYF.

The V and J genes are TRBV19 and TRBJ2-1, with no clear D. CDR1 and CDR2 (germline): LNHDA, SQIVND (reference sequence). The CDR3 runs 12 residues. The V end lost 0 bases, the J end lost 8 bases, and 5 bases lay between the germline ends. CDR3 sequence reads: CASSIDGYEQFF. The CDR3 DNA sequence: TGTGCCAGTAGTATAGATGGGTATGAGCAGTTCTTC. Full variable domain (outside the CDR3, taken from reference TRBV19 and TRBJ2-1): DGGITQSPKYLFRKEGQNVTLSCEQNLNHDAMYWYRQDPGQGLRLIYYSQIVNDFQKGDIAEGYSVSREKKESFPLTVTSAQKNPTAFYLCASSIDGYEQFFGPGTRLTVL.

The rearrangement joins TRBV11-1 to TRBJ2-1; TRBD2 is a possible D gene (6 bases). V was shortened by 2 bases and J by 8 bases, with 16 bases between the two germline ends. The length of the CDR3 is 15 residues. Germline V gene data show CDR1 as SGHAT and CDR2 as FQDESV (reference sequence). The CDR3 spells CASSLLARPTDEQFF. The CDR3 DNA is TGTGCCAGCAGCTTACTAGCGAGGCCGACGGATGAGCAGTTCTTC.

The gene calls are TRBV29-1 and TRBJ1-2; 8 bases match TRBD1. Germline loops: CDR1 SQVTM, CDR2 ANQGSEA. The CDR3 length is 15 residues. J gave up 7 bases and V 0 bases, and 10 bases lay outside the gene matches. The CDR3 loop reads CSVEDVGQGMTGYTF. The CDR3 DNA follows: TGCAGCGTTGAAGACGTAGGACAGGGAATGACTGGCTACACCTTC.

This clonotype has more than one count but fewer than ten. The chain employs TRBV20-1 and TRBJ2-5; 7 nucleotides agree with TRBD2. V shed 1 base and J 2 bases; nucleotides not matched to a gene: 7. The CDR3 is 15 amino acids. CDR1 and CDR2 from the germline V gene are DFQATT and SNEGSKA (reference sequence). The CDR3 DNA reads TGCAGTGCTAGAGCATCGTCTAGCGGACAAGAGACCCAGTACTTC. Protein: CSARASSSGQETQYF.

This clonotype was counted only a few times. The rearrangement joins TRBV7-7 to TRBJ2-2, with unresolved D. The CDR3 has 12 amino acids. Per the germline V gene, CDR1 is SSHAT and CDR2 is FNYEAQ (reference sequence). Trimming stripped 5 bases from V and 5 bases from J, with 6 bases between. The CDR3, as DNA: TGTGCCAGCAGCCCCCTAACCGGGGAGCTGTTTTTT. Its protein product is CASSPLTGELFF.

This sequence joins TRBV5-1 and TRBJ2-1; D gene ambiguous. This CDR3 region has 13 residues. V was clipped by 0 bases and J by 11 bases, with 12 bases between them. Germline CDR1 reads SGHRS; CDR2 reads YFSETQ. The CDR3 loop reads CASSLATGPQQFF. Written as DNA, the CDR3 is TGCGCCAGCAGCTTGGCAACGGGCCCTCAGCAGTTCTTC.

This clonotype was seen repeatedly, ten times or more. The CDR3 region has the DNA TGTGCCAGCAGCTTAGGAAGAAGCTCAGATACGCAGTATTTT. This codes for CASSLGRSSDTQYF. The chain employs TRBV11-3 and TRBJ2-3; D is unresolved. CDR3 size: 14 residues. The V and J ends lost 1 base and 4 bases respectively, with 9 bases between them. Looked up from germline, CDR1 is SGHNT and CDR2 is YENEEA.

This clonotype was observed a few times. The chain joins TRBV2 to TRBJ2-7; no definite D call. V was shortened by 6 bases and J by 0 bases, with 6 bases between the two germline ends. The germline V gene has CDR1 SNHLY and CDR2 FYNNEI. The CDR3 sequence is 12 residues long. The CDR3 region is CASSFLSYEQYV. The CDR3 DNA is TGTGCCAGCAGCTTCCTCTCCTACGAGCAGTACGTC.

This clonotype appeared a few times. The chain uses TRBV12-3 or TRBV12-4 and TRBJ1-2, with D possibly TRBD1 on 6 matching bases. CDR3 size: 16 residues. The V end was cut by 3 bases, the J end by 2 bases, with 16 bases between. CDR3 region: CASSFGVGQRNYGYTF. The CDR3, as DNA: TGTGCCAGCAGTTTCGGAGTAGGACAGAGGAACTATGGCTACACCTTC.

V usage is TRBV5-1 and J usage is TRBJ2-3; tentatively, D is TRBD2 (6 bases). In germline, CDR1 is SGHRS, CDR2 YFSETQ. This CDR3 region has 16 residues. Trimming took off 4 bases at V and 1 base at J, with 16 bases between the two ends. CDR3 coding DNA: TGCGCCAGCAGCCTCACGGGGGACTGGGGCACAGATACGCAGTATTTT. It yields the protein CASSLTGDWGTDTQYF.

CDR3 region: CATGQFLTDTQYF. In DNA form, the CDR3 reads TGTGCCACCGGACAATTCCTCACAGATACGCAGTATTTT. The chain links TRBV15 to TRBJ2-3; tentative D call: TRBD1 (5 bases). Per germline, CDR1 LNHNV and CDR2 YYDKDF (reference sequence). V gave up 8 bases and J gave up 2 bases, with 11 bases separating them. The CDR3 contains 13 residues.